What follows are 25 T cell receptor beta chains derived from one specimen sequenced in a study of shared clonotypes between healthy human individuals. Generated by immunoSEQ multiplex PCR, the TCRdb table keeps only in-frame clones and is missing some. This sample has about 2,100,000 clones, with just over 90% found just once. Terminally differentiated effector memory CD45RA+ cells were left out of the naive CD8 fraction, which was CD45RO-negative and positively selected for CCR7. Sequencing was carried out using naive CD8+ T cells from PBMCs. The receptors originated from a man aged 18 to 29 in good health. Some clones in this sample may be carry-over from other donors' samples.

The chain has TRBV7-8 and TRBJ1-5, with D hard to call. CDR1 is SGHVS and CDR2 is FQNEAQ in the germline V gene. The germline V and J ends were trimmed by 4 bases and 6 bases, with 16 bases remaining between them. The CDR3 consists of 15 residues. CDR3 DNA: TGTGCCAGCAGCTCCTCCTCAGGTATTTTTCAGCCCCAGCATTTT. Amino acid sequence: CASSSSSGIFQPQHF.

A word on this clone: Given a much more abundant clone one base away, this may be a read error. The same CDR3 arises from other DNA sequences in this sample as well. The gene calls are TRBV5-4 and TRBJ2-2; D remains unclear. The CDR3 sequence is 12 residues long. Trimming pared 2 bases from V and 2 bases from J, leaving 1 base between. Germline V lookup: CDR1 SGHNT, CDR2 YYREEE (reference sequence). The CDR3 bases are TGTGCCAGCAGCTTAAACACCGGGGAGCTGTTTTTT. It is translated as CASSLNTGELFF. Using reference TRBV5-4 and TRBJ2-2 for the parts outside the CDR3, the full variable domain is ETGVTQSPTHLIKTRGQQVTLRCSSQSGHNTVSWYQQALGQGPQFIFQYYREEENGRGNFPPRFSGLQFPNYSSELNVNALELDDSALYLCASSLNTGELFFGEGSRLTVL.

This chain uses TRBV7-9 with TRBJ1-1, with TRBD1 identical over 7 bases. The V gene's germline CDR1 is SEHNR and CDR2 FQNEAQ (reference sequence). The length of the CDR3 is 17 residues. Germline trimming cut 6 bases from V and 0 bases from J; bases unmatched to any gene: 13. CDR3 amino acids: CASSSDRRGGLNTEAFF. In DNA form, the CDR3 reads TGTGCCAGCAGTAGTGATAGGAGAGGGGGCTTGAACACTGAAGCTTTCTTT.

This chain links TRBV6-6 with TRBJ2-7, with 7 bases fitting TRBD1. This CDR3 has 12 residues. CDR1 MNHNY and CDR2 SVGAGI come from the germline V gene (reference sequence). V lost 9 bases and J lost 3; bases outside the gene matches: 5. This CDR3 is CASGTDFYEQYF. The CDR3 coding sequence is TGTGCCAGTGGGACAGATTTCTACGAGCAGTACTTC.

This chain connects TRBV9 to TRBJ1-2; D call uncertain. Germline CDR1 SGDLS, CDR2 YYNGEE. V was shortened by 0 bases and J by 8 bases, with 14 bases between the two germline ends. The CDR3 totals 14 residues. The CDR3: CASSVADAPRGYTF. The CDR3 bases are TGTGCCAGCAGCGTAGCTGATGCCCCCCGGGGCTACACCTTC. Based on the CDR3 plus reference TRBV9 and TRBJ1-2, the full variable domain is DSGVTQTPKHLITATGQRVTLRCSPRSGDLSVYWYQQSLDQGLQFLIQYYNGEERAKGNILERFSAQQFPDLHSELNLSSLELGDSALYFCASSVADAPRGYTFGSGTRLTVV.

On this clone itself: Other DNA sequences in this sample translate to the same CDR3. The CDR3 reads CSVGGDTQYF. The DNA of the CDR3 is TGCAGCGTTGGGGGGGATACGCAGTATTTT. This chain joins TRBV29-1 and TRBJ2-3, with D perhaps matching TRBD1 or TRBD2 (5 bases each). CDR1 is SQVTM, CDR2 ANQGSEA, per germline. Trimming left V 4 bases short and J 6 bases short, with 5 bases between. There are 10 residues in the CDR3.

Only one count was recorded for this clone. This rearrangement joins TRBV7-2 to TRBJ2-7, with D possibly being TRBD2 (7 bases). In germline, CDR1 is SGHTA, CDR2 FQGNSA. CDR3 length equals 16 residues. Trimming removed 6 bases at V and 0 bases at J, with 18 bases between. As DNA, the CDR3 is TGTGCCAGCAGTCCGATCCGGGGGGCGAGCTCCTACGAGCAGTACTTC. It translates to CASSPIRGASSYEQYF.

The V gene is TRBV6-5, the J gene TRBJ1-1; tentatively, D is TRBD1 (5 bases). The CDR3 is 13 residues long. Germline V CDR1 and CDR2: MNHEY, SVGAGI. V lost 0 bases to trimming and J lost 8 bases, with 10 bases between them. Written as DNA, the CDR3 is TGTGCCAGCAGTTACTCGAACTGGGGCGAAGCTTTCTTT. It codes for CASSYSNWGEAFF.

The rearrangement joins TRBV2 to TRBJ2-1; 9 bases agree with TRBD2. This CDR3 is built from 16 residues. Germline lookup yields CDR1 SNHLY and CDR2 FYNNEI. With V trimmed by 6 bases and J by 1 base, 7 bases remained unmatched. The CDR3 sequence: CASRETSGESYNEQFF. As DNA, the CDR3 is TGTGCCAGCAGGGAGACTAGCGGAGAATCCTACAATGAGCAGTTCTTC.

The rearrangement joins TRBV4-2 to TRBJ2-7, with 12 bases fitting TRBD2. CDR1 and CDR2 from the germline V gene are LGHNA and YNFKEQ. There are 16 residues in the CDR3. V trimming: 4 bases; J trimming: 2 bases; junction bases outside the gene matches: 6. CDR3 loop: CASSPKLAGGTYEQYF. The DNA of the CDR3 is TGTGCCAGCAGCCCAAAACTAGCGGGAGGAACCTACGAGCAGTACTTC.

The V call is TRBV11-1, the J call TRBJ2-1, with 10 bases matching TRBD2. CDR1 and CDR2 (germline): SGHAT, FQDESV (reference sequence). This CDR3 comprises 15 residues. The V segment lost 5 bases and the J segment 3 bases; nucleotides outside the gene matches: 4. CDR3 sequence: CASSPGTSDYNEQFF. DNA for the CDR3: TGTGCCAGCAGCCCTGGGACTAGCGACTACAATGAGCAGTTCTTC.

This clone was counted only a few times. The chain uses TRBV2 and TRBJ1-2; D unclear. Germline-derived CDR1 and CDR2 are SNHLY and FYNNEI. The CDR3 runs to 14 residues. V was cut by 7 bases and J by 0 bases, with 12 bases left in between. CDR3 coding DNA: TGTGCCAGCACCCTGCGCGCGCCTAACTATGGCTACACCTTC. As protein: CASTLRAPNYGYTF.

With respect to this clone: Other DNA variants within this sample encode the same CDR3. The chain's CDR3 is CASSVFVSTDTQYF. CDR3 coding DNA: TGTGCCAGCAGCGTATTCGTTAGCACAGATACGCAGTATTTT. The V call is TRBV9, the J call TRBJ2-3, with D hard to call. The CDR3 is 14 residues long. With 1 base removed from V and 0 bases from J, the gap between germline ends came to 6 bases. Germline V CDR1 and CDR2: SGDLS, YYNGEE.

The V call is TRBV2, the J call TRBJ1-2, with D uncertain. The CDR3 sequence is 15 residues long. Trimming pared 4 bases from V and 3 bases from J, leaving 15 bases between. CDR1 is SNHLY and CDR2 is FYNNEI in the germline V gene. CDR3 protein: CASSGGGPFYYGYTF. Here the CDR3 DNA reads TGTGCCAGCAGTGGCGGAGGACCTTTCTACTATGGCTACACCTTC.

This chain links TRBV9 with TRBJ2-3, with D tentatively TRBD1 (6 bases). The CDR3 covers 16 residues. Trimming left V 6 bases short and J 3 bases short, with 20 bases between. Germline CDR1 reads SGDLS; CDR2 reads YYNGEE. This chain's CDR3 is CASTPGDIARTDTQYF. CDR3 sequence (DNA): TGTGCCAGCACTCCAGGGGACATCGCACGGACAGATACGCAGTATTTT.

This chain uses TRBV7-9 with TRBJ1-5, with D possibly TRBD1 on 5 matching bases. Deletions cut 4 bases from V and 6 bases from J, with 13 bases between. Germline CDR1 is SEHNR and CDR2 is FQNEAQ (reference sequence). The CDR3 is 14 amino acids. CDR3 sequence reads: CASSSPGGGQPQHF. For the CDR3, the DNA is TGTGCCAGCAGCTCCCCCGGGGGAGGTCAGCCCCAGCATTTT.

The V and J genes are TRBV27 and TRBJ2-1, with a weak D call TRBD2 (6 bases). CDR3 length: 17 residues. Germline CDR1 reads MNHEY; CDR2 reads SMNVEV (reference sequence). V lost 6 bases to trimming and J lost 1 base, with 19 bases between them. This chain's CDR3 is CASRPSSAGFSYNEQFF. CDR3 nucleotides: TGTGCCAGCAGGCCGTCCTCTGCGGGATTTTCCTACAATGAGCAGTTCTTC.

In this sample, this clone turned up once. This chain connects TRBV5-6 to TRBJ2-7, with a tentative D call TRBD1 (6 bases). CDR3 length: 13 residues. Trimming removed 4 bases at V and 2 bases at J, with 10 bases between. Germline CDR1 reads SGHDT; CDR2 reads YYEEEE. The CDR3 DNA reads TGTGCCAGCAGCGCAGGGGCTACCTACGAGCAGTACTTC. Protein sequence: CASSAGATYEQYF. Using reference TRBV5-6 and TRBJ2-7 for the parts outside the CDR3, the full variable domain is DAGVTQSPTHLIKTRGQQVTLRCSPKSGHDTVSWYQQALGQGPQFIFQYYEEEERQRGNFPDRFSGHQFPNYSSELNVNALLLGDSALYLCASSAGATYEQYFGPGTRLTVT.

The V gene is TRBV13, the J gene TRBJ2-7, with a weak D call TRBD2 (6 bases). Germline V gene sequence: CDR1 PRHDT, CDR2 FYEKMQ (reference sequence). Trimming left V 7 bases short and J 6 bases short, with 19 bases between. The CDR3 is 14 amino acids. This CDR3 reads CASNIGRDPVEQYF. As DNA, the CDR3 is TGTGCCAGCAATATTGGGCGGGACCCGGTCGAGCAGTACTTC.

CDR3 in amino acids: CASSLSGNHYEQYF. The CDR3 region has the DNA TGTGCCAGCAGTTTATCTGGAAACCACTACGAGCAGTACTTC. The V call is TRBV27, the J call TRBJ2-7, with D hard to call. The V end lost 0 bases, the J end lost 3 bases, and 9 bases lay between the germline ends. Germline-derived CDR1 and CDR2 are MNHEY and SMNVEV (reference sequence). The CDR3 covers 14 residues.

This chain joins TRBV19 and TRBJ2-2; 7 bases fit TRBD2. After removal of 3 bases from V and 5 bases from J, the junction contained 6 bases not matched to a gene. CDR3 length: 15 residues. The germline gives CDR1 LNHDA, CDR2 SQIVND (reference sequence). The CDR3: CASSIQAGRTGELFF. The CDR3 DNA reads TGTGCCAGTAGTATTCAAGCGGGAAGGACCGGGGAGCTGTTTTTT.

V gene TRBV11-2 combines with J gene TRBJ1-2; D ambiguous. V was cut by 0 bases and J by 6 bases, with 14 bases left in between. From germline, CDR1 is SGHAT and CDR2 FQNNGV. CDR3 length: 15 residues. CDR3 coding DNA: TGTGCCAGCAGCTTAGATCGGAGTTTGGGTCATGGCTACACCTTC. It translates to CASSLDRSLGHGYTF.

The chain recombines TRBV7-9 with TRBJ2-7, with 9 nucleotides matching TRBD2. V dropped 1 base and J dropped 6; count of bases not matched to a gene: 7. Germline V lookup: CDR1 SEHNR, CDR2 FQNEAQ (reference sequence). The CDR3 runs to 15 residues. CDR3 in DNA: TGTGCCAGCAGCTTAGTGGCGGGAGGGGGGCTCGAGCAGTACTTC. This encodes CASSLVAGGGLEQYF.

The chain recombines TRBV19 with TRBJ1-3; no reliable D call. Germline lookup yields CDR1 LNHDA and CDR2 SQIVND (reference sequence). CDR3 length: 12 amino acids. Trimming shortened V by 7 bases and J by 4 bases, and 8 bases separated the two germline ends. The CDR3 region has the DNA TGTGCCAGTACCACAGACGGAAACACCATATATTTT. Protein sequence: CASTTDGNTIYF.

This clone was seen just once. This sequence joins TRBV4-3 and TRBJ2-7; 11 positions agree with TRBD2. The germline V gene has CDR1 LGHNA and CDR2 YSLEER. This CDR3 is built from 18 residues. Trimming took 3 bases from V and 1 from J; bases not matched to a gene: 11. The CDR3 here is CASSQATISGRVSYEQYF. In DNA, the CDR3 is TGCGCCAGCAGCCAGGCCACCATTAGCGGGAGGGTTTCCTACGAGCAGTACTTC.